Described below is a single T cell receptor beta chain sequence and its context. By how much of the sample it makes up, this clone is medium-sized (0.01 to 0.1%). This receptor's antigen is unknown. The record has no base qualities; no much larger clone is one base away. Five infectious villitis placentae were included, four with confirmed cytomegalovirus and one with Toxoplasma gondii, and were not matched to other groups. In the infectious villitis group, the mothers were found to be younger and to have smaller fetuses, and preterm delivery or intrauterine demise was recorded in two cases. Placentae were collected after delivery and examined grossly and histologically before archival tissue was selected. Five 10-micron scrolls were cut from each FFPE block, and DNA was then isolated using the AllPrep DNA/RNA FFPE Tissue kit. DNA concentration and purity were checked by NanoDrop, and RNA quality was assessed on a Bioanalyzer.

V loses 0 bases of germline sequence and J loses 7 bases, and the interval between the two ends is 10 bases. For CDR1 and CDR2, the germline V gene lists MNHEY and SVGEGT. The CDR3 contains 13 residues, cysteine and phenylalanine counted. The read is trimmed to its CDR3 DNA, 39 bases read in frame from base 1. TCR-beta CDR3 regions were amplified from genomic DNA with the immunoSEQ v4 bias-controlled multiplex PCR assay, run blinded to group allocation. To estimate nucleated cell and T cell quantities per sample, reference gene primers were included together with the TCR-beta primers. Sequencing of the libraries was performed on an Illumina MiSeq with a 100-cycle paired-end protocol. The authors' analysis ran thus. The immunoSEQ Analyzer software was used to calculate diversity and richness, with richness measured by iChao1 and clonality based on Pielou evenness and Shannon diversity (range 0-1, where higher values mean less diversity). CDR3 amino acid sequences with V/J genes were queried against VDJdb for CMV, EBV and influenza A specificities using confidence 3 and substitution 2. The Morisita-Horn index was used to assess TCR-beta amino acid clonotype overlap between villitis of unknown etiology, infectious villitis and control repertoires. TCRdb's version of the immuneACCESS table is confined to in-frame rearrangements and falls short of the full clone set. An unresolved V gene accounts for under half of the shortfall where checked; the remainder is of unknown origin. D and trimming come from the DNA, and the V and J calls and clone size come from that table. This sample comprises 6,000 to 8,000 clones, about three quarters of them detected only once. About 8.6% of the sample belongs to the ten largest clones.

This entry comes from a study of T cells in placental villitis. For the wider study: The study compared placental TCR-beta repertoires across villitis of unknown etiology, gestational-age-matched unaffected controls, and infectious villitis to test an allograft-versus-infection hypothesis. On the study overall, not on this receptor specifically: Bulk tissue sequencing could not distinguish helper, regulatory or cytotoxic T cells, nor maternal versus fetal T cells, and excluded gamma-delta receptors. CMV-specific clone frequencies were higher in infectious CMV cases than in villitis of unknown etiology (roughly 0.011 vs 0.001), and the villitis of unknown etiology frequencies did not differ from those of controls. Small amounts of decidua were contained in the paraffin blocks, so some of the captured T cells, especially in controls, may have been decidual rather than villous infiltrates.

This sequence uses TRBV6-2 or TRBV6-3 and TRBJ2-7; there is no confident call for the D gene. The sequenced material came from placental tissue containing maternal and fetal cells. The receptor was derived from a human patient with infectious villitis; the placental T cells may come from both mother and fetus. This receptor carries the CDR3 CASSYSNLLEQYF. The DNA is TGTGCCAGCAGTTACTCGAATCTCCTAGAGCAGTACTTC.